This T cell receptor (beta chain) originates from a study of cytomegalovirus exposure and HLA in healthy donors. Germline values: CDR1 LNHNV, CDR2 YYDKDF (reference sequence). V shed 3 bases and J shed 4 bases, with 17 bases lying between them. This CDR3 has 16 amino acids. General study points: The authors reported that TCR beta sequences could predict HLA-A and HLA-B alleles. These predictions were accurate for most subjects in the first cohort. A list of roughly 160 TCR beta chains associated with cytomegalovirus was given. In a later analysis, more than 15,000 TCR beta sequences were associated with HLA alleles at 0.05 false discovery rate.

It was with 60 Vbeta and 13 Jbeta primers that the PCR ran. The repertoire was sequenced with immunoSEQ multiplex PCR; TCRdb's copy has only in-frame clones and lacks some. The table records roughly 190,000 clones, about four fifths of them present only once. Comments on this clone: Its antigen is currently unknown.

The sequence was collected from a woman in her 50s in good health and CMV-seropositive. Sequencing was performed on PBMCs. The chain has TRBV15 and TRBJ2-3; possible D gene TRBD2, 5 bases. CDR3 sequence reads: CATSSRIGVGADTQYF. The CDR3 bases are TGTGCCACCAGCAGTCGAATCGGGGTTGGCGCAGATACGCAGTATTTT.